This record concerns one T cell receptor (beta chain) sequence. This sample is part of a study of blood T cells in healthy people across ages. Next came a second PCR, run for about 7 to 12 cycles, which used a sample-barcoded 5' primer along with a J-beta primer mix. Each CDR3 protein is one row after TCRdb ran MiXCR on the 5' RACE reads. The repertoire holds hundreds of thousands of distinct CDR3 sequences, with 40% to 55% as singletons. V gave up 0 bases and J gave up 4 bases, with 9 bases separating them. CDR3 length: 14 amino acids. CDR1 is SGHRS and CDR2 is YFSETQ in the germline V gene. Sequencing was carried out using blood. The V call is TRBV5-1, the J call TRBJ2-3, with D tentatively TRBD2 (5 bases). The source of this sequence is a man older than 75 in good health. CDR3 protein: CASSLVGSADTQYF. The CDR3 DNA sequence: TGCGCCAGCAGCTTGGTCGGTAGCGCAGATACGCAGTATTTT. Complete variable domain (other parts from reference TRBV5-1 and TRBJ2-3): KAGVTQTPRYLIKTRGQQVTLSCSPISGHRSVSWYQQTPGQGLQFLFEYFSETQRNKGNFPGRFSGRQFSNSRSEMNVSTLELGDSALYLCASSLVGSADTQYFGPGTRLTVL.